This T cell receptor (beta chain) was found in a study of blood T cell repertoires in COVID-19. Here immunoSEQ multiplex PCR was the method, and the copy in TCRdb shows in-frame clones only, minus some. Of a few hundred thousand clones listed, around 88% are singletons. Trimming took off 5 bases at V and 6 bases at J, with 14 bases between the two ends. The CDR3 is made up of 13 amino acids. Per the germline V gene, CDR1 is SNHLY and CDR2 is FYNNEI. Specimen: peripheral blood. The chain combines TRBV2 with TRBJ2-7; D is possibly TRBD1 (7 bases). The TCR originated in a man aged 25-40 years with acute or convalescent COVID-19. This CDR3 reads CASSLRQGGEQYF. For the CDR3, the DNA is TGTGCCAGCAGTTTGAGACAGGGAGGCGAGCAGTACTTC.